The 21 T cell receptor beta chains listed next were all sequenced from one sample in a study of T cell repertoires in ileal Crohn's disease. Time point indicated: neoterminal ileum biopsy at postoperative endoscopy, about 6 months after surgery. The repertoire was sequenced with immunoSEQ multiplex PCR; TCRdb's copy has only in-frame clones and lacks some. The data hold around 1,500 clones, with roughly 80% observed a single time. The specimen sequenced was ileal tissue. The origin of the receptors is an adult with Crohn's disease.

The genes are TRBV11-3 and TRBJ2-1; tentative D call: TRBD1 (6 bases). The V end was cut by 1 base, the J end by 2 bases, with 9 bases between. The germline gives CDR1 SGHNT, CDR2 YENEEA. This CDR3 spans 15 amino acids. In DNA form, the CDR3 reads TGTGCCAGCAGCTTAGCCCGGGACACCTACAATGAGCAGTTCTTC. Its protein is CASSLARDTYNEQFF.

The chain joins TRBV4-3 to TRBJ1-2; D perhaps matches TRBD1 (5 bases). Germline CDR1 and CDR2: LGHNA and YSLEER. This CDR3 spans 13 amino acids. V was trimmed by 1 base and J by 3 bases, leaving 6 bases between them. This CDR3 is CASSQGGDYGYTF. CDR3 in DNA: TGCGCCAGCAGCCAAGGGGGCGACTATGGCTACACCTTC.

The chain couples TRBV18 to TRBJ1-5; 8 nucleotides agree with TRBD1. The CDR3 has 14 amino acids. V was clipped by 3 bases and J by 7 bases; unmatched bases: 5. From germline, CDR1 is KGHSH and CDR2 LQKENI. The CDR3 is CASSPLTGAQPQHF. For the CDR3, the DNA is TGTGCCAGCTCACCCCTGACAGGGGCCCAGCCCCAGCATTTT.

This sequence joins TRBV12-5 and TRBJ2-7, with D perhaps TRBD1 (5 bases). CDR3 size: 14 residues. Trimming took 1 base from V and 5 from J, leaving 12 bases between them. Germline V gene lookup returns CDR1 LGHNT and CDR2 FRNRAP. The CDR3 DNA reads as TGTGCTAGTGGTTTGGACGGTACAGGAGACGAGCAGTACTTC. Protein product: CASGLDGTGDEQYF.

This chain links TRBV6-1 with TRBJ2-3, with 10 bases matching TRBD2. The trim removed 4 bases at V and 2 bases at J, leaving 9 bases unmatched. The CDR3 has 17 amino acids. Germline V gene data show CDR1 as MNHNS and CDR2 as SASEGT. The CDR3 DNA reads TGTGCCAGCAGTGCCCGGGGTAGCGGGGGGCCCACAGATACGCAGTATTTT. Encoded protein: CASSARGSGGPTDTQYF.

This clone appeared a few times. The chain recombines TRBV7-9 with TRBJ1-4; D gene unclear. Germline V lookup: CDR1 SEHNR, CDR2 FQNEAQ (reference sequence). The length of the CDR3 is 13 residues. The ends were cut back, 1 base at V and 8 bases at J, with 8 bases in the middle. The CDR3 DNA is TGTGCCAGCAGCTTAGGGAGGATGGAAAAACTGTTTTTT. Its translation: CASSLGRMEKLFF.

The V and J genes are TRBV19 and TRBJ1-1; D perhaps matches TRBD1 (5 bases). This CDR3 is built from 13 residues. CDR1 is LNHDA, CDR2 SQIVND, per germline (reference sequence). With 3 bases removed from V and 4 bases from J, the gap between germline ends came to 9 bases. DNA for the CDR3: TGTGCCAGTAGTATCGCACAGGCCACTGAAGCTTTCTTT. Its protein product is CASSIAQATEAFF. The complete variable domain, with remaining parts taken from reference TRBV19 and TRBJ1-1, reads DGGITQSPKYLFRKEGQNVTLSCEQNLNHDAMYWYRQDPGQGLRLIYYSQIVNDFQKGDIAEGYSVSREKKESFPLTVTSAQKNPTAFYLCASSIAQATEAFFGQGTRLTVV.

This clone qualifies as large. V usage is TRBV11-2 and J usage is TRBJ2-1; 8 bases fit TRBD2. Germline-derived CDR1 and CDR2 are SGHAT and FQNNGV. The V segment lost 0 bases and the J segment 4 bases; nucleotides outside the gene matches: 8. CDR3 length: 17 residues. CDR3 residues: CASSLDLGLAGYNEQFF. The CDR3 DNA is TGTGCCAGCAGCTTAGATCTAGGGTTAGCGGGGTACAATGAGCAGTTCTTC.

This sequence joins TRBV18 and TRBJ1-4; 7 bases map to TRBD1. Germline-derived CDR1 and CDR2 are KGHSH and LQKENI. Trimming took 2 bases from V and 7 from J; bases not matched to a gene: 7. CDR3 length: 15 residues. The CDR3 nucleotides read TGTGCCAGCTCACCAGACAGGGACAACCCTGAAAAACTGTTTTTT. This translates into CASSPDRDNPEKLFF.

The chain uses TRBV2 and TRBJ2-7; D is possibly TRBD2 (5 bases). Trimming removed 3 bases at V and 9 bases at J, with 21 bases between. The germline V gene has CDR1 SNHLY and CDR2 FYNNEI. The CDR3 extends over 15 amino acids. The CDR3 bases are TGTGCCAGCAGTGAGGATTTGGCGGCGAGGGTTGGGCAGTACTTC. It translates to CASSEDLAARVGQYF.

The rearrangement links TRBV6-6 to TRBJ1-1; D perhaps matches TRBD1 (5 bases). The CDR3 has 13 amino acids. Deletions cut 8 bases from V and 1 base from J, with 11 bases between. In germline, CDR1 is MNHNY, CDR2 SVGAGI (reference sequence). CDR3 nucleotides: TGTGCCAGCCAAGACGGACAGAACACTGAAGCTTTCTTT. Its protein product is CASQDGQNTEAFF.

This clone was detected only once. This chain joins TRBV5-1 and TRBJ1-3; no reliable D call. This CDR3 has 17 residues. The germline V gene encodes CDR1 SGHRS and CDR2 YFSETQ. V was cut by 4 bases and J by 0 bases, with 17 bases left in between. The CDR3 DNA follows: TGCGCCAGCAGCCCCGGCCAGGTAGCGGACTCTGGAAACACCATATATTTT. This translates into CASSPGQVADSGNTIYF.

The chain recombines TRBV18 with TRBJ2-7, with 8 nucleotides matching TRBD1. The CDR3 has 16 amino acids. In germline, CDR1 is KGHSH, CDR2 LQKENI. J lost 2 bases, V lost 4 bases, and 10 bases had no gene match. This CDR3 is CASSLAGTGATYEQYF. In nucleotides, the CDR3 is TGTGCCAGCTCACTCGCCGGGACAGGAGCTACCTACGAGCAGTACTTC.

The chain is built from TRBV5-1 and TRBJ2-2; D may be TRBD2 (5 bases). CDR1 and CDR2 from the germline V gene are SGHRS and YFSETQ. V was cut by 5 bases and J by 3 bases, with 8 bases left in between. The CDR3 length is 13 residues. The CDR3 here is CASRVGDTGELFF. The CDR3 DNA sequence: TGCGCCAGCAGGGTCGGGGACACCGGGGAGCTGTTTTTT.

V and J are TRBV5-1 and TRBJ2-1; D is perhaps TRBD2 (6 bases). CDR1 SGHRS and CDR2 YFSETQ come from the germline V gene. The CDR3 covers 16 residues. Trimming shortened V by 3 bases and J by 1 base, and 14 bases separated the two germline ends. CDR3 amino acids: CASSSLGSGSYNEQFF. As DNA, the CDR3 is TGCGCCAGCAGCTCCCTGGGTAGCGGATCCTACAATGAGCAGTTCTTC. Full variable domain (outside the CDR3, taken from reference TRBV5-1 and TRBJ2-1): KAGVTQTPRYLIKTRGQQVTLSCSPISGHRSVSWYQQTPGQGLQFLFEYFSETQRNKGNFPGRFSGRQFSNSRSEMNVSTLELGDSALYLCASSSLGSGSYNEQFFGPGTRLTVL.

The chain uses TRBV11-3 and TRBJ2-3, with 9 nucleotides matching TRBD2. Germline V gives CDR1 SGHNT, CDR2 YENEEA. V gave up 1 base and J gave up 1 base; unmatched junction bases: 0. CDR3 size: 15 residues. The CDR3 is CASSLGTSGTDTQYF. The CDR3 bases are TGTGCCAGCAGCTTAGGGACTAGCGGCACAGATACGCAGTATTTT.

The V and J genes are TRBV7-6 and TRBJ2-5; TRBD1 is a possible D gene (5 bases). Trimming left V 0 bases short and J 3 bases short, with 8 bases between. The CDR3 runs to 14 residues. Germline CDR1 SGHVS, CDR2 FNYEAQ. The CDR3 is CASSLAGREETQYF. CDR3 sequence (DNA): TGTGCCAGCAGCTTAGCGGGCAGGGAAGAGACCCAGTACTTC.

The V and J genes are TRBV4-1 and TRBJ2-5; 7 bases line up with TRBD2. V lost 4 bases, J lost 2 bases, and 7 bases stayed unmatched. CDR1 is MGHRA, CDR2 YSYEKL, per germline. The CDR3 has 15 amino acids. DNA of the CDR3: TGCGCCAGCAGCCCCATTTGGCGGGGGCAAGAGACCCAGTACTTC. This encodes CASSPIWRGQETQYF.

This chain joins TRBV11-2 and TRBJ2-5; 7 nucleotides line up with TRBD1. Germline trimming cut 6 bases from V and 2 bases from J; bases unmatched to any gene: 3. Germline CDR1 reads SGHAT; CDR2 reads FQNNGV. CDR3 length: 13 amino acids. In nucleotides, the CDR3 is TGTGCCAGCAGGACAGGGCTTCAAGAGACCCAGTACTTC. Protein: CASRTGLQETQYF.

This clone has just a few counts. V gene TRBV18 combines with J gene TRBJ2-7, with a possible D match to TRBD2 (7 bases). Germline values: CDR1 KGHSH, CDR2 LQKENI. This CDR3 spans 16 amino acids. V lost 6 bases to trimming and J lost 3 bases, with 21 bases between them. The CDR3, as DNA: TGTGCCAGCTCCTCTAACTCCGGGGGGCGCGACTACGAGCAGTACTTC. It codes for CASSSNSGGRDYEQYF.

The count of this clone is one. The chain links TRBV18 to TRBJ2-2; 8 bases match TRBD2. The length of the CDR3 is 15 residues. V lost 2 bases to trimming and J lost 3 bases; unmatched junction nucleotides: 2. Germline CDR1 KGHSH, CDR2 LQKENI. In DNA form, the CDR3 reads TGTGCCAGCTCACCAAGGCGGGGGGACACCGGGGAGCTGTTTTTT. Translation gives CASSPRRGDTGELFF. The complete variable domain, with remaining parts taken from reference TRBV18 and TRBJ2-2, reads NAGVMQNPRHLVRRRGQEARLRCSPMKGHSHVYWYRQLPEEGLKFMVYLQKENIIDESGMPKERFSAEFPKEGPSILRIQQVVRGDSAAYFCASSPRRGDTGELFFGEGSRLTVL.